The clone carrying this T cell receptor beta chain was recorded once. At one end, the junction sequence differs from germline, possibly due to a read error. Germline assignment: CDR1 SSHAT and CDR2 FNYEAQ (reference sequence). The CDR3 runs to 17 residues. This record comes from a study of blood T cell repertoires in COVID-19. In the study overall: The cDNA or gDNA used as material had been derived from T cells, B-cell-depleted T cells, or PBMCs.

This table comes from immunoSEQ multiplex PCR, and its TCRdb copy is limited to in-frame clones, with some not included. The sample records under 95,000 clones, around 78% being singletons. This sequence was found in a human donor in a cohort sampled during active COVID-19. The rearrangement joins TRBV7-7 to TRBJ2-3, with D perhaps matching TRBD1 (5 bases). The sequencing sample was made of peripheral blood. The CDR3 is CASSFGLGAGATDTQYF. CDR3 sequence (DNA): TGTGCTAGCAGCTTTGGGCTTGGGGCAGGAGCCACAGATACGCAGTATTTT.